The subject of this entry is one TCR beta chain. Its cognate antigen is unknown. The repertoire was sequenced with immunoSEQ multiplex PCR; TCRdb's copy has only in-frame clones and lacks some. The table shows approximately 60,000 clones, with about 68% occurring only once. The sort gate was single viable CD3+CD4+CD8-CD45RO+ cells for memory CD4+ T cells. The record originates from a study of memory CD4+ T cells and cytomegalovirus serostatus. Study observations and caveats: Each of roughly 65 CMV-associated TCRbeta sequences occurred in one to five individuals.

With 3 bases removed from V and 4 bases from J, the gap between germline ends came to 9 bases. Germline V lookup: CDR1 SGHTA, CDR2 FQGNSA. The CDR3 sequence is 13 residues long. The TCR originated in an adult in good health and CMV-seropositive. The source material was memory CD4+ T cells from blood. This chain uses TRBV7-2 with TRBJ1-1; no definite D call. CDR3 sequence reads: CASSLQDITEAFF. The DNA for the CDR3 is TGTGCCAGCAGCTTGCAGGATATCACTGAAGCTTTCTTT.